The clone carrying this T cell receptor (beta chain) was detected only once. This record comes from a study of shared clonotypes between healthy human individuals. Study-wide context: The study used three CD4 naive, three CD4 memory, two CD8 naive and one CD8 memory plate per donor.

The donors, healthy adults who were HIV-negative, had experienced no recent acute infections or vaccinations. Division of CD4+ cells produced a CD45RA+ naive subset and a CD45RA-negative memory subset. Method: immunoSEQ multiplex PCR; TCRdb's copy keeps in-frame clones and lacks some. Here the sample spans more than 1.2 million clones, around 98.5% being singletons. The receptor comes from a man younger than 40 in good health. The specimen was naive CD4+ T cells sorted from blood. Subset indicated: CD45RA+ positively selected.

CDR3 protein: CAWSVWGLDEQYF. The CDR3 nucleotides read TGTGCCTGGAGTGTATGGGGTCTTGACGAGCAGTACTTC. J is TRBJ2-7 and V is TRBV30, with unresolved D. The ends were cut back, 0 bases at V and 5 bases at J, with 11 bases in the middle. The CDR3 totals 13 residues. CDR1 is GTSNPN, CDR2 SVGIG, per germline (reference sequence).